This is a list of T cell receptor beta chains from one sample in a study of HIV-infected patients and healthy controls. TCRdb analysed the 5' RACE reads with MiXCR anew, one entry per CDR3 protein. Of some 10,000 distinct CDR3 sequences in the sample, under 7% were seen once. The sequenced sample was blood, obtained during antiretroviral therapy. These TCRs come from an adult with HIV infection. The donor label of this sample is uncertain. CDR3s include the opening cysteine and the closing phenylalanine or tryptophan. Fields, in order: CDR3 length, D gene, clone size, V gene, J gene, CDR3 protein, CDR3 DNA. The D gene is left open where the match is weak. Expanded clones are given a class, and other clones once, few, many or no size at all.

length: 17; D: .; size: medium-sized; V: TRBV7-2; J: TRBJ2-2; CDR3: CASSLGYRTLGPGELFF; DNA: TGTGCCAGCAGCTTAGGTTACCGAACCTTGGGTCCCGGGGAGCTGTTTTTT
length: 14; D: .; size: medium-sized; V: TRBV7-6; J: TRBJ1-5; CDR3: CASSLGVDGQPQHF; DNA: TGTGCCAGCAGCTTGGGGGTCGATGGCCAGCCCCAGCATTTT
length: 11; D: .; size: medium-sized; V: TRBV29-1; J: TRBJ1-4; CDR3: CSGWFNEKLFF; DNA: TGCAGCGGGTGGTTTAATGAAAAACTGTTTTTT
length: 13; D: .; size: many; V: TRBV29-1; J: TRBJ1-5; CDR3: CSVGSGNDQPQHF; DNA: TGCAGCGTTGGGTCAGGGAATGATCAGCCCCAGCATTTT
length: 17; D: TRBD2; size: many; V: TRBV5-1; J: TRBJ2-5; CDR3: CASSPGDGRGIQETQYF; DNA: TGCGCCAGCAGCCCGGGAGACGGGCGGGGGATCCAAGAGACCCAGTACTTC
length: 17; D: .; size: many; V: TRBV12-3/TRBV12-4; J: TRBJ2-3; CDR3: CASSGMRDTLSTDTQYF; DNA: TGTGCCAGCAGTGGGATGAGGGACACACTTAGCACAGATACGCAGTATTTT
length: 13; D: .; size: .; V: TRBV6-5; J: TRBJ1-1; CDR3: CASSRDVWAEAFF; DNA: TGTGCCAGCAGTCGAGATGTTTGGGCTGAAGCTTTCTTT
length: 15; D: TRBD2; size: few; V: TRBV6-6; J: TRBJ2-3; CDR3: CASSLLAGGQDTQYF; DNA: TGTGCCAGCAGTTTGCTAGCGGGGGGGCAGGATACGCAGTATTTT
length: 13; D: .; size: many; V: TRBV6-6; J: TRBJ1-1; CDR3: CASTLPHNTEAFF; DNA: TGTGCCAGCACCTTACCCCACAACACTGAAGCTTTCTTT
length: 15; D: .; size: many; V: TRBV11-2; J: TRBJ2-3; CDR3: CASSLYGLVTDTQYF; DNA: TGTGCCAGCAGCTTATACGGTCTGGTCACAGATACGCAGTATTTT
length: 14; D: TRBD2; size: medium-sized; V: TRBV20-1; J: TRBJ2-5; CDR3: CSVSEWEGRKTQYF; DNA: TGCAGTGTTTCAGAGTGGGAGGGCCGAAAGACCCAGTACTTC
length: 14; D: .; size: few; V: TRBV20-1; J: TRBJ2-3; CDR3: CSARDHRGGYTQYF; DNA: TGCAGTGCTAGAGATCACCGAGGGGGGTATACGCAGTATTTT
length: 12; D: .; size: many; V: TRBV30; J: TRBJ2-5; CDR3: CAWSHTQETQYF; DNA: TGTGCCTGGAGTCACACCCAAGAGACCCAGTACTTC
length: 14; D: .; size: few; V: TRBV30; J: TRBJ2-5; CDR3: CAWTRLGSEETQYF; DNA: TGTGCCTGGACGCGACTTGGAAGCGAAGAGACCCAGTACTTC
length: 15; D: TRBD2; size: many; V: TRBV6-2/TRBV6-3; J: TRBJ2-5; CDR3: CASSYAGGKSETQYF; DNA: TGTGCCAGCAGTTATGCGGGGGGGAAATCGGAGACCCAGTACTTC
length: 17; D: TRBD2; size: many; V: TRBV5-1; J: TRBJ2-3; CDR3: CASSLRASGSSADTQYF; DNA: TGCGCCAGCAGCTTGAGGGCTAGCGGGAGTTCAGCAGATACGCAGTATTTT
length: 14; D: .; size: .; V: TRBV27; J: TRBJ1-4; CDR3: CASNPSGGGEKLFF; DNA: TGTGCCAGCAACCCCTCCGGGGGTGGCGAAAAACTGTTTTTT
length: 11; D: .; size: medium-sized; V: TRBV28; J: TRBJ1-1; CDR3: CASKLATEAFF; DNA: TGTGCCAGCAAGCTTGCCACTGAAGCTTTCTTT
length: 15; D: TRBD1; size: many; V: TRBV4-3; J: TRBJ2-5; CDR3: CASSHRKTGVETQYF; DNA: TGCGCCAGCAGCCACAGAAAGACAGGGGTCGAGACCCAGTACTTC
length: 13; D: .; size: many; V: TRBV4-2; J: TRBJ1-1; CDR3: CASMGGSATEAFF; DNA: TGTGCCAGCATGGGGGGCAGTGCCACTGAAGCTTTCTTT
length: 15; D: .; size: medium-sized; V: TRBV6-5; J: TRBJ2-3; CDR3: CASSEGYNGADTQYF; DNA: TGTGCCAGCAGCGAGGGTTATAATGGTGCAGATACGCAGTATTTT
length: 14; D: .; size: many; V: TRBV20-1; J: TRBJ2-1; CDR3: CSARQWVSYNEQFF; DNA: TGCAGTGCTAGACAATGGGTGTCCTACAATGAGCAGTTCTTC
length: 13; D: .; size: many; V: TRBV7-2; J: TRBJ1-2; CDR3: CASSLEGIWGYTF; DNA: TGTGCCAGCAGCTTAGAGGGGATTTGGGGCTACACCTTC
length: 13; D: .; size: .; V: TRBV6-1; J: TRBJ1-1; CDR3: CAGGRGYDTEAFF; DNA: TGTGCCGGGGGAAGGGGGTACGACACTGAAGCTTTCTTT
length: 13; D: .; size: medium-sized; V: TRBV28; J: TRBJ1-2; CDR3: CATGRIQHYGYTF; DNA: TGTGCCACCGGGAGAATCCAACACTATGGCTACACCTTC
length: 15; D: TRBD2; size: many; V: TRBV6-2/TRBV6-3; J: TRBJ2-1; CDR3: CASSTGLAGGGEQFF; DNA: TGTGCCAGCAGTACCGGACTAGCGGGGGGGGGGGAGCAGTTCTTC
length: 11; D: .; size: many; V: TRBV20-1; J: TRBJ1-4; CDR3: CSARVGEKLFF; DNA: TGCAGTGCTAGGGTGGGTGAAAAACTGTTTTTT
length: 13; D: .; size: many; V: TRBV20-1; J: TRBJ2-5; CDR3: CSASSAARETQYF; DNA: TGCAGTGCTAGCTCAGCGGCCCGAGAGACCCAGTACTTC
length: 17; D: .; size: many; V: TRBV24-1; J: TRBJ2-1; CDR3: CATSDFKSPTVDNEQFF; DNA: TGTGCCACCAGTGATTTTAAATCCCCAACAGTGGACAATGAGCAGTTCTTC
length: 14; D: .; size: many; V: TRBV4-1; J: TRBJ2-7; CDR3: CASSQDAVSGEQYF; DNA: TGCGCCAGCAGCCAAGACGCGGTTTCGGGCGAGCAGTACTTC
length: 13; D: TRBD2; size: many; V: TRBV27; J: TRBJ2-3; CDR3: CASSVGPGLAGYF; DNA: TGTGCCAGCAGTGTCGGACCGGGACTAGCGGGGTATTTT
length: 12; D: .; size: many; V: TRBV6-2/TRBV6-3; J: TRBJ1-1; CDR3: CASSWGGSEAFF; DNA: TGTGCCAGCAGTTGGGGGGGTTCTGAAGCTTTCTTT
length: 15; D: .; size: .; V: TRBV15; J: TRBJ2-1; CDR3: CATSRERGGGNEQFF; DNA: TGTGCCACCAGCAGAGAAAGGGGAGGGGGCAATGAGCAGTTCTTC
length: 20; D: .; size: .; V: TRBV6-1; J: TRBJ1-2; CDR3: CASSEAWLRPDSNLPYGYTF; DNA: TGTGCCAGCAGTGAAGCGTGGTTAAGGCCAGACTCAAACCTTCCCTATGGCTACACCTTC
length: 16; D: TRBD1; size: many; V: TRBV7-3; J: TRBJ2-3; CDR3: CASSLQGAQNTDTQYF; DNA: TGTGCCAGCAGCTTACAGGGGGCGCAGAACACAGATACGCAGTATTTT
length: 13; D: .; size: many; V: TRBV3-1; J: TRBJ1-2; CDR3: CASSQGAAGGYTF; DNA: TGTGCCAGCAGCCAAGGAGCGGCGGGCGGCTACACCTTC
length: 14; D: TRBD2; size: many; V: TRBV29-1; J: TRBJ2-5; CDR3: CSVASGGRGETQYF; DNA: TGCAGCGTTGCATCGGGAGGGCGGGGTGAGACCCAGTACTTC
length: 17; D: TRBD2; size: many; V: TRBV4-2; J: TRBJ2-3; CDR3: CASSPRVGTSGSDTQYF; DNA: TGTGCCAGCAGCCCCCGGGTGGGGACTAGCGGCTCAGATACGCAGTATTTT
length: 12; D: .; size: many; V: TRBV12-3/TRBV12-4; J: TRBJ1-5; CDR3: CGCGGTNQPQHF; DNA: TGTGGTTGCGGGGGTACCAATCAGCCCCAGCATTTT
length: 14; D: .; size: many; V: TRBV29-1; J: TRBJ2-7; CDR3: CSAKVGTDDYEQYF; DNA: TGCAGCGCAAAAGTCGGGACCGATGACTACGAGCAGTACTTC
length: 13; D: .; size: many; V: TRBV6-5; J: TRBJ2-5; CDR3: CASSLGVGGTQYF; DNA: TGTGCCAGCAGTTTGGGCGTGGGGGGCACCCAGTACTTC
length: 14; D: .; size: few; V: TRBV7-2; J: TRBJ1-6; CDR3: CASSWGPHSSPLHF; DNA: TGTGCCAGCAGCTGGGGACCGCATAGTTCACCCCTCCACTTT
length: 13; D: .; size: many; V: TRBV21-1; J: TRBJ2-5; CDR3: CASSKVWRSAQYF; DNA: TGTGCCAGCAGCAAAGTCTGGCGGTCGGCCCAGTACTTC